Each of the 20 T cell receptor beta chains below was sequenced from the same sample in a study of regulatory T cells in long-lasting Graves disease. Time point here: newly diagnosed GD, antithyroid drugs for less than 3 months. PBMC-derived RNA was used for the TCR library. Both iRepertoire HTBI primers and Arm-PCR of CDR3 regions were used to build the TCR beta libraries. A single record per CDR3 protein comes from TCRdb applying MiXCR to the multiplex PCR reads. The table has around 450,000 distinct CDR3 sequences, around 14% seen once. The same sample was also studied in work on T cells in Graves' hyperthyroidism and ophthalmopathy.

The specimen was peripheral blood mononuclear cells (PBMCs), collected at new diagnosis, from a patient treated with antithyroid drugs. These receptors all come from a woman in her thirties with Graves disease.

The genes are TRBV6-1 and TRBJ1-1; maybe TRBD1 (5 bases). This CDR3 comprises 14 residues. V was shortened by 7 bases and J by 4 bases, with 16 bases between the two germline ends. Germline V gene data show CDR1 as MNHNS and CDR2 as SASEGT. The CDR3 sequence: CASNTGGDGTEAFF. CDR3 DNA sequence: TGTGCCAGCAACACGGGGGGTGATGGCACTGAAGCTTTCTTT.

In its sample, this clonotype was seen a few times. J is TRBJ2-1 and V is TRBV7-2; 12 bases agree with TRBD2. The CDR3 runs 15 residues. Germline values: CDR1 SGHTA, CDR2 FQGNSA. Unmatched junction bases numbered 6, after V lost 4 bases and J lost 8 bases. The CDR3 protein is CASSSRLAGGYEQFF. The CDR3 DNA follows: TGTGCCAGCAGCTCCAGGCTAGCGGGAGGGTATGAGCAGTTCTTC.

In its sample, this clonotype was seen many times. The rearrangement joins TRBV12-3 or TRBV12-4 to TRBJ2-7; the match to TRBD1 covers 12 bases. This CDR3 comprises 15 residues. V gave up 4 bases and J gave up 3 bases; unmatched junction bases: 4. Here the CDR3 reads CASSSGDRGLYEQYF. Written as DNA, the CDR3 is TGTGCCAGCAGTTCGGGGGACAGGGGGCTCTACGAGCAGTACTTC.

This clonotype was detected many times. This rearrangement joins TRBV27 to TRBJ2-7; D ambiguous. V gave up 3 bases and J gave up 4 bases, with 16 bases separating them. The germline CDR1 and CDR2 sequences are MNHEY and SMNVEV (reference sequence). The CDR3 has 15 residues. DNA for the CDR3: TGTGCCAGCAGTTTTTCAACACCTGGGATTTACGAGCAGTACTTC. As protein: CASSFSTPGIYEQYF.

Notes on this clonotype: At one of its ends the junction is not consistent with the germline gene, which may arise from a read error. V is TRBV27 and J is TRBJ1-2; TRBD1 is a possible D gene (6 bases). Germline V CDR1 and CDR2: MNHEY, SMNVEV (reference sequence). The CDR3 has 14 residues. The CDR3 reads CAGSPQQGNYGYTF. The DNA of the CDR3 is TGTGCCGGCAGTCCACAACAGGGAAACTATGGCTACACCTTC.

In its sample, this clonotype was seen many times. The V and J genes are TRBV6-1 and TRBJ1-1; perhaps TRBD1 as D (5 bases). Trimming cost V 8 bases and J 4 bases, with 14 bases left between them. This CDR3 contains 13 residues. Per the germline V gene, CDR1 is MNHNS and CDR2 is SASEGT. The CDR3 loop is CASFAGEATEAFF. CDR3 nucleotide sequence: TGTGCCAGCTTCGCGGGGGAGGCCACTGAAGCTTTCTTT.

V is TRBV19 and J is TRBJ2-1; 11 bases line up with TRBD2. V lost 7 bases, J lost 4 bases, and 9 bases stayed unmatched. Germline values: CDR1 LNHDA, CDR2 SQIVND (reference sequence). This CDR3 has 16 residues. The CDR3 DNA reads TGTGCCAGTACCAATCCCGGGACTAGCGGTTACAATGAGCAGTTCTTC. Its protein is CASTNPGTSGYNEQFF. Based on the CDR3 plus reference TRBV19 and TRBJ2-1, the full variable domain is DGGITQSPKYLFRKEGQNVTLSCEQNLNHDAMYWYRQDPGQGLRLIYYSQIVNDFQKGDIAEGYSVSREKKESFPLTVTSAQKNPTAFYLCASTNPGTSGYNEQFFGPGTRLTVL.

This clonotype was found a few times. The CDR3 loop is CASSSSGAWEQFF. The CDR3 nucleotides are TGTGCCAGCAGTTCTTCAGGAGCTTGGGAGCAGTTCTTC. V is TRBV12-3 or TRBV12-4 and J is TRBJ2-1; D is uncertain. Trimming shortened V by 4 bases and J by 10 bases, and 14 bases separated the two germline ends. The CDR3 has 13 amino acids.

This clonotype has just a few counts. The CDR3 sequence: CSARNRNEKLFF. CDR3 nucleotides: TGCAGTGCTAGGAACAGAAATGAAAAACTGTTTTTT. The V and J genes are TRBV20-1 and TRBJ1-4; D unresolved. Germline CDR1 reads DFQATT; CDR2 reads SNEGSKA (reference sequence). Trimming left V 3 bases short and J 5 bases short, with 7 bases between. The CDR3 covers 12 residues.

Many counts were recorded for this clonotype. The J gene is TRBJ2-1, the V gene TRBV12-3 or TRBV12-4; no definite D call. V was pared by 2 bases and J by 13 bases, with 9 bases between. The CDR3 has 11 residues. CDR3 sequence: CASSLSAHQFF. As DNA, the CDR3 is TGTGCCAGCAGTTTATCAGCGCACCAGTTCTTC.

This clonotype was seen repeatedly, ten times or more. CDR3 sequence: CASSPLAGGPRGGTYEQYF. For the CDR3, the DNA is TGTGCCAGCAGTCCGCTAGCGGGAGGGCCCAGAGGCGGAACCTACGAGCAGTACTTC. The chain uses TRBV28 and TRBJ2-7; 12 nucleotides agree with TRBD2. The CDR3 runs to 19 residues. V gave up 5 bases and J gave up 2 bases; unmatched junction bases: 16. From germline, CDR1 is MDHEN and CDR2 SYDVKM.

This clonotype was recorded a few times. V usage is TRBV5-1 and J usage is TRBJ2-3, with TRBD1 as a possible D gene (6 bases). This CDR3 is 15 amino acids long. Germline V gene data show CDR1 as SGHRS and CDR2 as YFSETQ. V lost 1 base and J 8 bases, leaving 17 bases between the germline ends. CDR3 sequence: CASSLSVSTRGTQYF. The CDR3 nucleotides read TGCGCCAGCAGCTTGTCAGTCTCTACCAGGGGTACGCAGTATTTT.

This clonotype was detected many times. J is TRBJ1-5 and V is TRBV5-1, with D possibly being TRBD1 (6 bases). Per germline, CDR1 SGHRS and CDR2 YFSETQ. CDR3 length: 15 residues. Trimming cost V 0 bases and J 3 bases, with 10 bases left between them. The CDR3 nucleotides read TGCGCCAGCAGCTTGGACGGACAGTTCAATCAGCCCCAGCATTTT. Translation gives CASSLDGQFNQPQHF.

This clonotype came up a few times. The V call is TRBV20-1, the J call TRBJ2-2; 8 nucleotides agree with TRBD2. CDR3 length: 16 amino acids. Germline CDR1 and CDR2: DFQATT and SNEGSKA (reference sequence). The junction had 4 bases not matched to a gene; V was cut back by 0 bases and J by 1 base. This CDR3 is CSARDPTSGNTGELFF. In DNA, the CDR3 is TGCAGTGCTAGAGATCCCACTAGCGGGAACACCGGGGAGCTGTTTTTT.

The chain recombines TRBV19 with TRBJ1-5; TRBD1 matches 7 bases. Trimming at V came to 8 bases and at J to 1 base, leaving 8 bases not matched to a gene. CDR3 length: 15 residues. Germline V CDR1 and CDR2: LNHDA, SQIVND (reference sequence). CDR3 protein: CASRTGTESNQPQHF. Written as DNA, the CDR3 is TGTGCCAGTCGAACCGGGACAGAAAGCAATCAGCCCCAGCATTTT.

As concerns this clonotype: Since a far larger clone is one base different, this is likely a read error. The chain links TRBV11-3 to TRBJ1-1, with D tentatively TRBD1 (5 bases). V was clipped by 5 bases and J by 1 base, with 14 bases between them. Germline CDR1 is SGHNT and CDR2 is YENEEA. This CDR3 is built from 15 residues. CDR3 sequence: CASSQGQGKNTEAFF. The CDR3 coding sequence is TGTGCCAGCAGCCAAGGTCAGGGTAAGAACACTGAAGCTTTCTTT.

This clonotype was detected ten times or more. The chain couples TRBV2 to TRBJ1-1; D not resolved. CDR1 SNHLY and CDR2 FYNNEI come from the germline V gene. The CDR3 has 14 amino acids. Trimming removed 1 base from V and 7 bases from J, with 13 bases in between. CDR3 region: CASSEGRGTDEAFF. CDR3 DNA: TGTGCCAGCAGTGAAGGCCGTGGAACCGATGAAGCTTTCTTT.

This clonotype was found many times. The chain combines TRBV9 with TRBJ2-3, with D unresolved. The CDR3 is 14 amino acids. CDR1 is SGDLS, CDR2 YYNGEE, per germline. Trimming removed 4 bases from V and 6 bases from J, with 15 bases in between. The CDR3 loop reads CASSPRDPGDTQYF. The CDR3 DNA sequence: TGTGCCAGCAGCCCCAGAGATCCTGGGGATACGCAGTATTTT.

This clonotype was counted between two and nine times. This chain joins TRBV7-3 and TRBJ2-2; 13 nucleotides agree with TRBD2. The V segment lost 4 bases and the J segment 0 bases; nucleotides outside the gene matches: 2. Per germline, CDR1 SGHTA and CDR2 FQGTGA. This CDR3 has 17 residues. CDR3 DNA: TGTGCCAGCAGCTCGGGACTAGCGGGACCGAACACCGGGGAGCTGTTTTTT. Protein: CASSSGLAGPNTGELFF.

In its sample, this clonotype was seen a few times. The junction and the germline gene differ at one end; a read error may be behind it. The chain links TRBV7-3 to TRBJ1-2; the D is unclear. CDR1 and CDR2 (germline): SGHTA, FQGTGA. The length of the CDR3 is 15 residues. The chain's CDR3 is CASSLTGFLKDGYTF. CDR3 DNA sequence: TGTGCCAGCAGCCTAACTGGGTTTCTTAAGGATGGCTACACCTTC.